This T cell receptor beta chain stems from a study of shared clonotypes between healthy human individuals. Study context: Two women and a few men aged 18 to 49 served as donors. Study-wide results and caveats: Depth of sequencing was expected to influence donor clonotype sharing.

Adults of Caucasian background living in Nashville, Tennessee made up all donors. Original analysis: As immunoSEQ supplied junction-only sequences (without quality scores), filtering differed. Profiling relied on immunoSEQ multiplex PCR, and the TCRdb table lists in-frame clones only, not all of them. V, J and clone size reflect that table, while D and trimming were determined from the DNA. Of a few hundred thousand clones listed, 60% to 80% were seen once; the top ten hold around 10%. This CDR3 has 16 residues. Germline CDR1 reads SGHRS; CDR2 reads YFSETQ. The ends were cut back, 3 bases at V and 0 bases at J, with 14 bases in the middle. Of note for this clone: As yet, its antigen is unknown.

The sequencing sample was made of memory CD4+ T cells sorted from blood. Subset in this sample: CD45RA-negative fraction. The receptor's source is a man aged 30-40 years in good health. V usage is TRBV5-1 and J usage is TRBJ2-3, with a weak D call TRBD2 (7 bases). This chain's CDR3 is CASSWGPGGSTDTQYF. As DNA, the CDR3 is TGCGCCAGCAGCTGGGGGCCGGGGGGTAGCACAGATACGCAGTATTTT.